The 19 T cell receptor beta chains listed next were all sequenced from one sample in a study of T cell changes during pregnancy in multiple sclerosis. The method was immunoSEQ multiplex PCR; TCRdb's version includes in-frame clones alone and lacks a portion of them. Of around 30,000 clones listed, around 90% are singletons. Specimen: CD4+ T cells from peripheral blood mononuclear cells, collected in the third trimester of pregnancy. The receptors stem from a female donor in good health, enrolled as a control in a pregnancy study.

The chain is built from TRBV6-6 and TRBJ2-7; 9 nucleotides align to TRBD1. With 5 bases clipped from V and 2 bases from J, the junction kept 4 bases outside the gene matches. Germline V CDR1 and CDR2: MNHNY, SVGAGI (reference sequence). The CDR3 covers 14 residues. The CDR3 coding sequence is TGTGCCAGCAGTCCTACAGGGGGCCCCTACGAGCAGTACTTC. This sequence encodes CASSPTGGPYEQYF.

This chain uses TRBV4-2 with TRBJ1-2, with a weak D call TRBD1 (5 bases). The germline V gene has CDR1 LGHNA and CDR2 YNFKEQ. V lost 0 bases and J 0 bases, leaving 11 bases between the germline ends. CDR3 length equals 16 residues. CDR3 amino acids: CASSQETTATNYGYTF. The CDR3 region has the DNA TGTGCCAGCAGCCAAGAAACGACAGCTACTAACTATGGCTACACCTTC.

The rearrangement links TRBV6-1 to TRBJ2-2; no clear D gene. Between the trimmed V and J ends, which lost 7 bases and 0 bases, there was a span of 9 bases. The CDR3 sequence is 14 residues long. CDR1 is MNHNS, CDR2 SASEGT, per germline. CDR3: CASIRRTNTGELFF. The DNA of the CDR3 is TGTGCCAGCATAAGGCGGACGAACACCGGGGAGCTGTTTTTT.

This clone was detected once. The V gene is TRBV2, the J gene TRBJ2-1; no clear D. The CDR3 totals 11 residues. Germline-derived CDR1 and CDR2 are SNHLY and FYNNEI. Trimming cost V 8 bases and J 3 bases, with 5 bases left between them. The CDR3 region is CASSGYNEQFF. CDR3 DNA: TGTGCCAGCTCCGGCTACAATGAGCAGTTCTTC.

The chain employs TRBV7-8 and TRBJ2-5, with a tentative D call TRBD1 (6 bases). There are 15 residues in the CDR3. Trimming took 4 bases from V and 4 from J, leaving 16 bases between them. Germline loops: CDR1 SGHVS, CDR2 FQNEAQ. The CDR3 here is CASSSEGTTGETQYF. The CDR3 DNA reads as TGTGCCAGCAGCTCAGAAGGGACAACGGGAGAGACCCAGTACTTC.

V and J are TRBV7-2 and TRBJ2-7; TRBD2 matches at 7 bases. CDR3 length: 19 residues. Trimming took 11 bases from V and 3 from J; bases not matched to a gene: 28. Germline V gene lookup returns CDR1 SGHTA and CDR2 FQGNSA. CDR3 bases: TGTGCCCCCTCGTCGGTCTCTAGCGGAGTGCCAAACCCCCTCTACGAGCAGTACTTC. This codes for CAPSSVSSGVPNPLYEQYF. The full variable domain, rest sourced from reference TRBV7-2 and TRBJ2-7, is GAGVSQSPSNKVTEKGKDVELRCDPISGHTALYWYRQSLGQGLEFLIYFQGNSAPDKSGLPSDRFSAERTGGSVSTLTIQRTQQEDSAVYLCAPSSVSSGVPNPLYEQYFGPGTRLTVT.

The rearrangement uses TRBV11-3 and TRBJ2-1; 15 bases align to TRBD2. The V gene's germline CDR1 is SGHNT and CDR2 YENEEA. The CDR3 loop spans 20 amino acids. Unmatched junction bases numbered 6, after V lost 0 bases and J lost 0 bases. CDR3 nucleotide sequence: TGTGCCAGCAGCTTAGATGGGTGGACTAGCGGGGGGGTCTCCTACAATGAGCAGTTCTTC. Its protein is CASSLDGWTSGGVSYNEQFF.

The rearrangement uses TRBV5-1 and TRBJ1-6; unclear D gene. CDR3 length: 13 amino acids. Germline CDR1 SGHRS, CDR2 YFSETQ. The V end lost 5 bases, the J end lost 8 bases, and 11 bases lay between the germline ends. The CDR3, as DNA: TGCGCCAGCAGGGGCACAACTGATTCACCCCTCCACTTT. It specifies CASRGTTDSPLHF.

The chain uses TRBV5-1 and TRBJ2-3, with 10 bases that match TRBD2. This CDR3 is built from 18 residues. Per germline, CDR1 SGHRS and CDR2 YFSETQ. V gave up 0 bases and J gave up 1 base; unmatched junction bases: 8. The DNA for the CDR3 is TGCGCCAGCAGCTTGGGCAGCGGGGGGGGAATTGGCACAGATACGCAGTATTTT. It specifies CASSLGSGGGIGTDTQYF.

J is TRBJ2-7 and V is TRBV7-2, with D tentatively TRBD2 (5 bases). The germline V gene has CDR1 SGHTA and CDR2 FQGNSA. The CDR3 loop spans 14 amino acids. V lost 5 bases and J lost 3, with 14 bases in between. This CDR3 reads CASSQQRAHYEQYF. Here the CDR3 DNA reads TGTGCCAGCAGCCAACAGAGGGCTCACTACGAGCAGTACTTC.

The rearrangement uses TRBV28 and TRBJ2-1, with 7 bases that match TRBD2. The CDR3 totals 15 residues. Trimming cost V 6 bases and J 0 bases; bases outside gene matches: 5. Germline loops: CDR1 MDHEN, CDR2 SYDVKM. The CDR3 sequence is CASSTGTTSYNEQFF. The CDR3 nucleotides read TGTGCCAGCAGCACCGGGACTACCTCCTACAATGAGCAGTTCTTC. The full variable domain, rest sourced from reference TRBV28 and TRBJ2-1, is DVKVTQSSRYLVKRTGEKVFLECVQDMDHENMFWYRQDPGLGLRLIYFSYDVKMKEKGDIPEGYSVSREKKERFSLILESASTNQTSMYLCASSTGTTSYNEQFFGPGTRLTVL.

The genes are TRBV2 and TRBJ2-5, with D possibly matching TRBD2 (6 bases). The CDR3 extends over 14 amino acids. V shed 4 bases and J shed 3 bases, with 12 bases lying between them. The V gene's germline CDR1 is SNHLY and CDR2 FYNNEI. CDR3 sequence reads: CASSGSGLEETQYF. The CDR3 region has the DNA TGTGCCAGCAGTGGGTCGGGACTCGAAGAGACCCAGTACTTC.

The chain couples TRBV19 to TRBJ1-2; D remains unclear. Trimming removed 8 bases at V and 6 bases at J, with 10 bases between. CDR1 is LNHDA and CDR2 is SQIVND in the germline V gene (reference sequence). The CDR3 sequence is 11 residues long. CDR3 loop: CASSVLNGYTF. CDR3 coding DNA: TGTGCCAGTTCGGTCCTAAATGGCTACACCTTC.

The V gene is TRBV5-1, the J gene TRBJ2-1, with 8 bases identical to TRBD2. V gave up 4 bases and J gave up 8 bases; unmatched junction bases: 8. This CDR3 has 14 residues. Germline CDR1 reads SGHRS; CDR2 reads YFSETQ. This CDR3 is CASSLGTRVDEQFF. CDR3 sequence (DNA): TGCGCCAGCAGCCTCGGGACTAGGGTGGATGAGCAGTTCTTC.

In DNA, the CDR3 is TGCGCCAGCAGCCGCGACGCCTCGACAGGGGGCATGTCACCCCTCCACTTT. Its protein is CASSRDASTGGMSPLHF. The rearrangement links TRBV4-3 to TRBJ1-6; 10 bases are a match to TRBD1. V lost 4 bases, J lost 10 bases, and 13 bases stayed unmatched. The CDR3 loop spans 17 amino acids. Germline values: CDR1 LGHNA, CDR2 YSLEER.

The V gene is TRBV13, the J gene TRBJ1-5; the D is unclear. The V end was cut by 7 bases, the J end by 7 bases, with 17 bases between. This CDR3 contains 14 residues. CDR1 and CDR2 from the germline V gene are PRHDT and FYEKMQ (reference sequence). This CDR3 is CASTLGRAGQPQHF. CDR3 coding DNA: TGTGCCAGCACCCTGGGGAGGGCTGGACAGCCCCAGCATTTT.

DNA of the CDR3: TGTGCCAGCAGCCGCGGGTCACTAGCGGGGGCCACAGATACGCAGTATTTT. This codes for CASSRGSLAGATDTQYF. This chain uses TRBV7-9 with TRBJ2-3; the match to TRBD2 covers 11 bases. The germline V gene encodes CDR1 SEHNR and CDR2 FQNEAQ (reference sequence). This CDR3 is built from 17 residues. After removal of 5 bases from V and 2 bases from J, the junction contained 9 bases not matched to a gene.

The chain has TRBV18 and TRBJ1-6, with D maybe TRBD1 (6 bases). The CDR3 spans 15 residues. The germline CDR1 and CDR2 sequences are KGHSH and LQKENI. The ends were cut back, 3 bases at V and 9 bases at J, with 15 bases in the middle. CDR3 region: CASSPATGIVSPLHF. As DNA, the CDR3 is TGTGCCAGCTCACCCGCTACAGGGATAGTTTCACCCCTCCACTTT. Looking up the rest from reference TRBV18 and TRBJ1-6 gives the full variable domain: NAGVMQNPRHLVRRRGQEARLRCSPMKGHSHVYWYRQLPEEGLKFMVYLQKENIIDESGMPKERFSAEFPKEGPSILRIQQVVRGDSAAYFCASSPATGIVSPLHFGNGTRLTVT.

This rearrangement joins TRBV5-5 to TRBJ2-1; 8 positions match TRBD2. The CDR3 has 17 residues. Unmatched junction bases numbered 14, after V lost 4 bases and J lost 5 bases. CDR1 and CDR2 (germline): SGHKS, YYEKEE (reference sequence). CDR3 sequence reads: CASSDLALAGLNNEQFF. The CDR3 DNA reads as TGTGCCAGCAGCGACCTAGCTCTAGCGGGTCTTAACAATGAGCAGTTCTTC.